The present TCR beta chain was sequenced within a study of shared clonotypes between healthy human individuals. Study-wide findings and caveats: Sampling covered blood only; tissue repertoires likely differ.

As regards this clone: Its antigen is unidentified.

Sequenced by immunoSEQ multiplex PCR; TCRdb stores in-frame clones only, minus some. The sample yields a few million clones, approximately 93% seen once. Germline V gives CDR1 SGHRS, CDR2 YFSETQ. This CDR3 comprises 16 residues. Germline trimming cut 0 bases from V and 7 bases from J; bases unmatched to any gene: 8. The sample consisted of naive CD4+ T cells from PBMCs. Subset meaning: CD45RA+ positively selected. The chain recombines TRBV5-1 with TRBJ2-1, with TRBD2 identical over 9 bases. The TCR comes from a man younger than 35 in good health. Some clones in this sample may be carry-over from other donors' samples. This chain's CDR3 is CASSLVSSSGENEQFF. CDR3 nucleotides: TGCGCCAGCAGCTTGGTTAGTTCTAGCGGGGAGAATGAGCAGTTCTTC.